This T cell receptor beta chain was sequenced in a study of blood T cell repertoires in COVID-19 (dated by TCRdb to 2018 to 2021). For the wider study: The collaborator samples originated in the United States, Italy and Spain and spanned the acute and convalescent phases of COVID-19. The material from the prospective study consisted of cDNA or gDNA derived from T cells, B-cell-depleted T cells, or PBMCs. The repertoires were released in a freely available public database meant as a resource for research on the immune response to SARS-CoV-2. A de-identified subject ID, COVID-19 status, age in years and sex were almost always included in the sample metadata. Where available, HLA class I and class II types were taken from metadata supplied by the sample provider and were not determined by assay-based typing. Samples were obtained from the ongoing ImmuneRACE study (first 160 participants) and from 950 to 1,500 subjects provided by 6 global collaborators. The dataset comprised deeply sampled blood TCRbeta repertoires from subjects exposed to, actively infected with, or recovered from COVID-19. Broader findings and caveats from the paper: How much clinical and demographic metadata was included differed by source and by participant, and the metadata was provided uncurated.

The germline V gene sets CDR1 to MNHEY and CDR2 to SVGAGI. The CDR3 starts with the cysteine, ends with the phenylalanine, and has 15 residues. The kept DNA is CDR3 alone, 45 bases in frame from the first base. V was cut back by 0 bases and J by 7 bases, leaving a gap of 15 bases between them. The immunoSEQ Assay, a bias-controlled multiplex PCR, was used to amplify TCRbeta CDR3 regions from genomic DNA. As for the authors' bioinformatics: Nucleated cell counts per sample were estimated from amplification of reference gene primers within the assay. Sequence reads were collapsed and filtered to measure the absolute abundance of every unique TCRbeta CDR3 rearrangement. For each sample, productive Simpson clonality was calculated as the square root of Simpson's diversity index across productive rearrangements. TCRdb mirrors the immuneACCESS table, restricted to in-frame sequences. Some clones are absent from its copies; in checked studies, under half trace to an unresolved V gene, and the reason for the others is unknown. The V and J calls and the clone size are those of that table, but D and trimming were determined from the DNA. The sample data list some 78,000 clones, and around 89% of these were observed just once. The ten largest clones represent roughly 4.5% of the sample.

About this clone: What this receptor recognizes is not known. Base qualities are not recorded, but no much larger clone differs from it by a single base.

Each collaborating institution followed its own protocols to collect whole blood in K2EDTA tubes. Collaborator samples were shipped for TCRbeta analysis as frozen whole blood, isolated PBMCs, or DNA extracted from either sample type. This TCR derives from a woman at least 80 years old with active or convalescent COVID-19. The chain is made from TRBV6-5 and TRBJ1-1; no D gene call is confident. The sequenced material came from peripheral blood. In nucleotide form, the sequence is TGTGCCAGCAGTTACTCGTTCGGCGGCTTTAATGAAGCTTTCTTT. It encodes CASSYSFGGFNEAFF.